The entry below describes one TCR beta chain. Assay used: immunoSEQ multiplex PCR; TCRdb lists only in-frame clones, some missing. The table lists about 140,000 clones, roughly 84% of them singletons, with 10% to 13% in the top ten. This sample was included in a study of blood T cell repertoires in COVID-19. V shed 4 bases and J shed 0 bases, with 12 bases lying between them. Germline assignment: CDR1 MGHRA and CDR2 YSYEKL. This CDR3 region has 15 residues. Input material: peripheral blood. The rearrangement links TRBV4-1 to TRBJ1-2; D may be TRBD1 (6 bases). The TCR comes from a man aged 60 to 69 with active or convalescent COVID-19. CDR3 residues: CASSRLTGSNYGYTF. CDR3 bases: TGCGCCAGCAGCCGATTAACAGGGTCTAACTATGGCTACACCTTC.